One and the same sample provided the 18 T cell receptor beta chains below, sequenced in a study of T cell responses to AZD1222 COVID-19 vaccine. Sequencing used immunoSEQ multiplex PCR; TCRdb keeps in-frame clones, though not all of them. The sample shows 150,000 to 200,000 clones, approximately 93% of them seen only once. The sample consisted of peripheral blood, taken 28 days after the second AZD1222 dose. The origin of the receptors is an adult who received the AZD1222 COVID-19 vaccine.

The rearrangement joins TRBV10-3 to TRBJ1-5; no clear D. Germline V CDR1 and CDR2: ENHRY, SYGVKD. Trimming removed 3 bases from V and 3 bases from J, with 6 bases in between. The CDR3 has 13 amino acids. Here the CDR3 reads CAISDGDNQPQHF. CDR3 nucleotides: TGTGCCATCAGTGACGGGGACAATCAGCCCCAGCATTTT.

This rearrangement joins TRBV27 to TRBJ1-1; a weak D match, TRBD1 (5 bases). This CDR3 has 14 residues. Germline CDR1 and CDR2: MNHEY and SMNVEV (reference sequence). Trimming pared 5 bases from V and 5 bases from J, leaving 15 bases between. The CDR3 reads CASSGGRDWTEAFF. The CDR3 DNA sequence: TGTGCCAGCAGTGGGGGACGGGATTGGACTGAAGCTTTCTTT.

The CDR3 protein is CASSPLQSSNEKLFF. The CDR3 DNA sequence: TGTGCCAGCAGTCCCTTACAGAGTTCGAATGAAAAACTGTTTTTT. The chain combines TRBV27 with TRBJ1-4; D unresolved. Germline-derived CDR1 and CDR2 are MNHEY and SMNVEV (reference sequence). The CDR3 has 15 amino acids. Trimming took 5 bases from V and 5 from J, leaving 15 bases between them.

This sequence joins TRBV9 and TRBJ1-6, with a possible D match to TRBD1 (5 bases). In germline, CDR1 is SGDLS, CDR2 YYNGEE. This CDR3 comprises 12 residues. Trimming pared 0 bases from V and 14 bases from J, leaving 9 bases between. The CDR3 bases are TGTGCCAGCAGCGTAGGGGAAGGGGCCCTCCACTTT. It encodes CASSVGEGALHF.

The CDR3 DNA sequence: TGTGCCAGCAGTTACCAGCCGGGCGGGGAGCTGTTTTTT. Its translation: CASSYQPGGELFF. J is TRBJ2-2 and V is TRBV6-5; D is ambiguous. The V and J ends lost 2 bases and 7 bases respectively, with 8 bases between them. CDR3 length: 13 amino acids. CDR1 is MNHEY, CDR2 SVGAGI, per germline.

The chain has TRBV12-3 or TRBV12-4 and TRBJ1-2; D is uncertain. With 5 bases removed from V and 1 base from J, the gap between germline ends came to 5 bases. CDR3 size: 12 residues. This CDR3 is CASSPGNYGYTF. The CDR3 DNA is TGTGCCAGCAGTCCGGGTAACTATGGCTACACCTTC.

The CDR3 region has the DNA TGTGCCAGCAGCTTGACGACTAGCGGGAGTTGGACAGATACGCAGTATTTT. Amino acids: CASSLTTSGSWTDTQYF. The J gene is TRBJ2-3, the V gene TRBV5-6; 12 bases line up with TRBD2. Trimming took 1 base from V and 3 from J; bases not matched to a gene: 6. Germline V gene data show CDR1 as SGHDT and CDR2 as YYEEEE. The CDR3 is made up of 17 amino acids.

The gene calls are TRBV15 and TRBJ2-7; 8 bases are shared with TRBD2. V was pared by 9 bases and J by 1 base, with 8 bases of the junction left unmatched. The CDR3 covers 14 residues. CDR1 LNHNV and CDR2 YYDKDF come from the germline V gene (reference sequence). CDR3 DNA: TGTGCCACTACGGGGGGGACTTATTCCTACGAGCAGTACTTC. Its protein product is CATTGGTYSYEQYF.

The gene calls are TRBV9 and TRBJ1-2, with D perhaps TRBD1 (6 bases). Per the germline V gene, CDR1 is SGDLS and CDR2 is YYNGEE. The CDR3 spans 16 residues. Deletions cut 0 bases from V and 3 bases from J, with 15 bases between. The CDR3 bases are TGTGCCAGCAGCGTAGAAGTACAGGGCGTTGACTATGGCTACACCTTC. Amino acid sequence: CASSVEVQGVDYGYTF.

The DNA for the CDR3 is TGTGCCAGCAGCTTAGTAGGACAGGGGGGGGAAAAACTGTTTTTT. Amino acid sequence: CASSLVGQGGEKLFF. This chain joins TRBV7-2 and TRBJ1-4; 10 bases fit TRBD1. From germline, CDR1 is SGHTA and CDR2 FQGNSA. V lost 1 base to trimming and J lost 8 bases; unmatched junction nucleotides: 4. The CDR3 has 15 amino acids.

V and J are TRBV7-3 and TRBJ2-7; D perhaps matches TRBD1 (6 bases). Trimming removed 2 bases at V and 2 bases at J, with 13 bases between. CDR3 length equals 15 residues. Germline CDR1 reads SGHTA; CDR2 reads FQGTGA. The CDR3 bases are TGTGCCAGCAGCTTAGATTTTGGGGGCGCCTACGAGCAGTACTTC. This encodes CASSLDFGGAYEQYF.

The chain uses TRBV6-6 and TRBJ1-6; D remains unclear. CDR3 length: 13 residues. V shed 7 bases and J shed 8 bases, with 12 bases lying between them. Per germline, CDR1 MNHNY and CDR2 SVGAGI (reference sequence). CDR3 in amino acids: CASTSENYSPLHF. DNA for the CDR3: TGTGCCAGCACCTCAGAAAATTATTCACCCCTCCACTTT.

The chain couples TRBV7-2 to TRBJ2-5; D might be TRBD1 (5 bases). CDR3 length: 15 residues. With 1 base removed from V and 5 bases from J, the gap between germline ends came to 14 bases. CDR1 is SGHTA and CDR2 is FQGNSA in the germline V gene. The CDR3 region has the DNA TGTGCCAGCAGCTTAGGGAGCCAAGCAGGGGAGACCCAGTACTTC. Protein product: CASSLGSQAGETQYF.

This chain uses TRBV6-1 with TRBJ1-2; D perhaps matches TRBD1 (5 bases). Germline V CDR1 and CDR2: MNHNS, SASEGT. The CDR3 is 16 amino acids. The V end lost 0 bases, the J end lost 7 bases, and 18 bases lay between the germline ends. CDR3 loop: CASSEAAGGREAGYTF. CDR3 coding DNA: TGTGCCAGCAGTGAAGCAGCCGGGGGTCGGGAAGCTGGCTACACCTTC.

The chain couples TRBV10-3 to TRBJ2-1; D is possibly TRBD1 or TRBD2 (5 bases each). Germline V gene data show CDR1 as ENHRY and CDR2 as SYGVKD. This CDR3 is built from 13 residues. The V end was cut by 8 bases, the J end by 7 bases, with 15 bases between. CDR3 amino acids: CAIEGSLKNEQFF. CDR3 DNA sequence: TGTGCCATCGAGGGGTCGTTGAAGAATGAGCAGTTCTTC.

The count of this clone is one. V is TRBV24-1 and J is TRBJ1-2; D is ambiguous. The CDR3 is made up of 13 amino acids. Germline V gene sequence: CDR1 KGHDR, CDR2 SFDVKD. V lost 4 bases to trimming and J lost 6 bases, with 11 bases between them. The chain's CDR3 is CATSDTPPDGYTF. CDR3 DNA: TGTGCCACCAGTGACACCCCACCAGATGGCTACACCTTC.

V is TRBV9 and J is TRBJ2-1, with 9 nucleotides matching TRBD1. Per the germline V gene, CDR1 is SGDLS and CDR2 is YYNGEE. This CDR3 has 14 residues. V was clipped by 9 bases and J by 7 bases; unmatched bases: 11. This CDR3 reads CATAPGQGNNEQFF. The CDR3 nucleotides read TGTGCCACTGCCCCGGGACAGGGTAATAATGAGCAGTTCTTC. The whole variable domain, remainder taken from reference TRBV9 and TRBJ2-1, is DSGVTQTPKHLITATGQRVTLRCSPRSGDLSVYWYQQSLDQGLQFLIQYYNGEERAKGNILERFSAQQFPDLHSELNLSSLELGDSALYFCATAPGQGNNEQFFGPGTRLTVL.

The rearrangement joins TRBV6-5 to TRBJ1-4, with 8 bases that match TRBD1. Germline lookup yields CDR1 MNHEY and CDR2 SVGAGI. This CDR3 is 14 amino acids long. The V segment lost 6 bases and the J segment 7 bases; nucleotides outside the gene matches: 7. Written as DNA, the CDR3 is TGTGCCAGCAGCCGGACAGGGCGACTTGAAAAACTGTTTTTT. Translating gives CASSRTGRLEKLFF.